This T cell receptor beta chain appears in the sequencing data of a study of cytomegalovirus exposure and HLA in healthy donors. CDR1 SGHVS and CDR2 FQNEAQ come from the germline V gene. The CDR3 extends over 15 amino acids. V trimming: 8 bases; J trimming: 3 bases; junction bases outside the gene matches: 7. PCR involved 60 Vbeta and 13 Jbeta primers. Produced via immunoSEQ multiplex PCR; TCRdb's table is partial and in-frame only. This table holds tens of thousands of clones, 80% found once. The sequence derives from a male donor in good health and CMV-seronegative. What was sequenced was PBMCs. The chain joins TRBV7-8 to TRBJ2-1; 10 bases align to TRBD1. The CDR3 DNA follows: TGTGCCAGCGGTACTCGGACAGGGGGCTACAATGAGCAGTTCTTC. Its protein is CASGTRTGGYNEQFF.